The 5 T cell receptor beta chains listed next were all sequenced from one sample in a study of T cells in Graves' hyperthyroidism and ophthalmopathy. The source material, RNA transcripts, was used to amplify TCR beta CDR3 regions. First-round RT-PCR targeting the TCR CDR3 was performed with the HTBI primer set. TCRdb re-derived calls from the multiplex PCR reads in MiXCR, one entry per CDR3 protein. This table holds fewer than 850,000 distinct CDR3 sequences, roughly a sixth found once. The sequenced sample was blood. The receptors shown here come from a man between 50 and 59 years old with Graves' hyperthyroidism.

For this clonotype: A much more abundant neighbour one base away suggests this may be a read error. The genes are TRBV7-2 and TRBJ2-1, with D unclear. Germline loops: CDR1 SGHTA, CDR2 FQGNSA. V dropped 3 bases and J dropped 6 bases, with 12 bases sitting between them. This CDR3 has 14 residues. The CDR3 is CASSFRQVSNEQFF. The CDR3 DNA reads TGTGCCAGCAGCTTCCGTCAAGTGTCCAATGAGCAGTTCTTC.

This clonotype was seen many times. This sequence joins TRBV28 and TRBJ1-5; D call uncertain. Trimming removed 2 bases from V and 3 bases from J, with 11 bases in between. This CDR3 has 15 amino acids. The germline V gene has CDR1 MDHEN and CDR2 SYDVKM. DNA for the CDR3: TGTGCCAGCAGTTTACAATTGGGGTACAATCAGCCCCAGCATTTT. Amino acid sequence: CASSLQLGYNQPQHF. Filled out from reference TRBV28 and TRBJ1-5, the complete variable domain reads DVKVTQSSRYLVKRTGEKVFLECVQDMDHENMFWYRQDPGLGLRLIYFSYDVKMKEKGDIPEGYSVSREKKERFSLILESASTNQTSMYLCASSLQLGYNQPQHFGDGTRLSIL.

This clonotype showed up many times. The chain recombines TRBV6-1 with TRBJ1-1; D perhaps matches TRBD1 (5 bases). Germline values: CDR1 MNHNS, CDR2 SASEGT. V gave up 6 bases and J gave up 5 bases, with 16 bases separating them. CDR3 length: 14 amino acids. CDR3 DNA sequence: TGTGCCAGCAGCGCTACAGCGGGGGGTACTGAAGCTTTCTTT. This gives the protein CASSATAGGTEAFF.

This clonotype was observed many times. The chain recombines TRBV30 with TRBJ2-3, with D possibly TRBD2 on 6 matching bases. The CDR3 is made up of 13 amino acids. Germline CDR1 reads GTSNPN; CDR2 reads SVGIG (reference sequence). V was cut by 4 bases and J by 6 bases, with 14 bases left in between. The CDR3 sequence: CAWTPDYRDTQYF. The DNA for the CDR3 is TGTGCCTGGACCCCGGACTATAGGGATACGCAGTATTTT.

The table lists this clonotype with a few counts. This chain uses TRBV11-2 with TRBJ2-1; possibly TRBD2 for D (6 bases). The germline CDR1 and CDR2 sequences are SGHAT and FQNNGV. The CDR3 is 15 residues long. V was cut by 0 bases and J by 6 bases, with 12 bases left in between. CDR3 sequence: CASSLESGSSNEQFF. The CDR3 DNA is TGTGCCAGCAGCTTAGAAAGCGGGTCATCCAATGAGCAGTTCTTC.